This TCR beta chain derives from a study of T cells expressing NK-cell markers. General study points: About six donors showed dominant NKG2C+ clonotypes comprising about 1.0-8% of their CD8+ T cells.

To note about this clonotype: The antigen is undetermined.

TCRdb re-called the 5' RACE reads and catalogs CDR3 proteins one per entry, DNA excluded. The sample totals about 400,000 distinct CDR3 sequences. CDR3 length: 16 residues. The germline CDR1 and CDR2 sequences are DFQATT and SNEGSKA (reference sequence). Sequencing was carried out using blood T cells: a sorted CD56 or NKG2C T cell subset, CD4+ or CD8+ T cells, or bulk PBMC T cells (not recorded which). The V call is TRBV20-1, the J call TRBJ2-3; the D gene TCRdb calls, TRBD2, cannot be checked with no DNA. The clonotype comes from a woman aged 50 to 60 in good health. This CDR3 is CSAFPLAGTAFDTQYF.